Shown below are 28 T cell receptor beta chains from a single sample sequenced in a study of T cell responses to AZD1222 COVID-19 vaccine. TCRdb's copy holds only in-frame clones and misses some; the assay was immunoSEQ multiplex PCR. The sample shows fewer than 150,000 clones, about 91% of them seen only once. The source was peripheral blood, collected on day 0 of AZD1222 vaccination. Receptors were obtained from an adult in good health.

The chain uses TRBV19 and TRBJ1-2, with D possibly TRBD1 on 6 matching bases. Germline CDR1 is LNHDA and CDR2 is SQIVND (reference sequence). Trimming took 4 bases from V and 4 from J, leaving 16 bases between them. The CDR3 is 15 residues long. CDR3 loop: CASSNVGQRTYGYTF. CDR3 DNA: TGTGCCAGTAGTAACGTAGGACAGCGGACCTATGGCTACACCTTC.

V is TRBV7-2 and J is TRBJ1-3; no firm D call. The CDR3 runs to 13 residues. Germline lookup yields CDR1 SGHTA and CDR2 FQGNSA. V lost 0 bases, J lost 6 bases, and 6 bases lay in between. The CDR3 DNA is TGTGCCAGCAGCTTAGCGATGGAAAACACCATATATTTT. It translates to CASSLAMENTIYF.

The genes are TRBV3-1 (or the pseudogene TRBV3-2) and TRBJ2-7; 7 nucleotides line up with TRBD1. CDR3 length: 15 residues. Germline values: CDR1 LGHDT, CDR2 YNNKEL (reference sequence). The J segment lost 9 bases and the V segment lost 4 bases, leaving 15 bases of the junction unmatched. CDR3 coding DNA: TGTGCCAGCAGCCGTCGCCGGGACAGACCCCTTGGGCAGTACTTC. This encodes CASSRRRDRPLGQYF.

The chain uses TRBV18 and TRBJ1-5; D not certain. V was shortened by 6 bases and J by 6 bases, with 15 bases between the two germline ends. Germline CDR1 is KGHSH and CDR2 is LQKENI. The CDR3 spans 14 residues. The DNA of the CDR3 is TGTGCCAGCTCCCCTACCTCCCCCCCTCAGCCCCAGCATTTT. Amino acid sequence: CASSPTSPPQPQHF.

V is TRBV6-6 and J is TRBJ2-7; D may match TRBD1 or TRBD2 (5 bases each). The CDR3 runs to 13 residues. The V gene's germline CDR1 is MNHNY and CDR2 SVGAGI (reference sequence). Trimming took off 8 bases at V and 0 bases at J, with 11 bases between the two ends. The CDR3 coding sequence is TGTGCCAGCTCCAGGGACCTCTCCTACGAGCAGTACTTC. Translating gives CASSRDLSYEQYF.

The chain uses TRBV7-9 and TRBJ1-1; 7 nucleotides align to TRBD1. This CDR3 region has 14 residues. Germline V gives CDR1 SEHNR, CDR2 FQNEAQ (reference sequence). J was trimmed by 3 bases and V by 5 bases; bases with no gene match: 6. CDR3 in amino acids: CASSLQGSDTEAFF. The DNA for the CDR3 is TGTGCCAGCAGCCTACAGGGGTCGGACACTGAAGCTTTCTTT.

V usage is TRBV28 and J usage is TRBJ1-4; D is uncertain. The CDR3 spans 16 residues. Germline values: CDR1 MDHEN, CDR2 SYDVKM. Trimming shortened V by 4 bases and J by 3 bases, and 15 bases separated the two germline ends. The CDR3 DNA is TGTGCCAGCAGTTCCTCCTCCTCGGGCTCTAATGAAAAACTGTTTTTT. This sequence encodes CASSSSSSGSNEKLFF.

The CDR3 nucleotides read TGTGCCAGCCTATTGGGATTGGACTATGGCTACACCTTC. This sequence encodes CASLLGLDYGYTF. The V gene is TRBV6-5, the J gene TRBJ1-2; D is undetermined. Trimming took 8 bases from V and 3 from J, leaving 13 bases between them. Germline V lookup: CDR1 MNHEY, CDR2 SVGAGI. The CDR3 has 13 amino acids.

This chain connects TRBV6-2 or TRBV6-3 to TRBJ2-1; no definite D call. Trimming stripped 6 bases from V and 4 bases from J, with 7 bases between. This CDR3 is built from 12 residues. Germline-derived CDR1 and CDR2 are MNHEY and SVGEGT. CDR3 region: CASSLPYNEQFF. Here the CDR3 DNA reads TGTGCCAGCAGCCTTCCATACAATGAGCAGTTCTTC.

Points on this clone: This sample includes further DNA sequences coding for the same CDR3. The chain is built from TRBV9 and TRBJ2-5; D remains ambiguous. There are 12 residues in the CDR3. Germline CDR1 and CDR2: SGDLS and YYNGEE. Between the trimmed V and J ends, which lost 0 bases and 0 bases, there was a span of 0 bases. CDR3 in DNA: TGTGCCAGCAGCGTAGACCAAGAGACCCAGTACTTC. The encoded protein is CASSVDQETQYF. Supplemented by reference TRBV9 and TRBJ2-5, the full variable domain reads DSGVTQTPKHLITATGQRVTLRCSPRSGDLSVYWYQQSLDQGLQFLIQYYNGEERAKGNILERFSAQQFPDLHSELNLSSLELGDSALYFCASSVDQETQYFGPGTRLLVL.

V gene TRBV7-2 combines with J gene TRBJ1-4; D gene unclear. V was clipped by 8 bases and J by 12 bases, with 28 bases between them. This CDR3 comprises 16 residues. CDR1 and CDR2 (germline): SGHTA, FQGNSA. CDR3 residues: CASSQGRSGPLGELFF. Here the CDR3 DNA reads TGTGCCAGCTCCCAAGGACGGAGCGGACCATTGGGAGAACTGTTTTTT.

The J gene is TRBJ1-5, the V gene TRBV6-2 or TRBV6-3, with D possibly being TRBD1 (5 bases). CDR3 size: 14 residues. Trimming stripped 2 bases from V and 5 bases from J, with 10 bases between. Germline-derived CDR1 and CDR2 are MNHEY and SVGEGT. Here the CDR3 reads CASSYGGTHQPQHF. The DNA for the CDR3 is TGTGCCAGCAGTTACGGGGGGACCCATCAGCCCCAGCATTTT.

The chain recombines TRBV15 with TRBJ1-1; D might be TRBD1 (6 bases). The CDR3 consists of 18 residues. V was pared by 0 bases and J by 8 bases, with 25 bases between. The germline gives CDR1 LNHNV, CDR2 YYDKDF (reference sequence). DNA of the CDR3: TGTGCCACCAGCAGAGATTCGGGGGGGCCATCGTTGATTGGAGAAGCTTTCTTT. It encodes CATSRDSGGPSLIGEAFF. Complete variable domain (other parts from reference TRBV15 and TRBJ1-1): DAMVIQNPRYQVTQFGKPVTLSCSQTLNHNVMYWYQQKSSQAPKLLFHYYDKDFNNEADTPDNFQSRRPNTSFCFLDIRSPGLGDTAMYLCATSRDSGGPSLIGEAFFGQGTRLTVV.

This chain uses TRBV6-2 or TRBV6-3 with TRBJ1-4; D perhaps matches TRBD1 (5 bases). CDR1 MNHEY and CDR2 SVGEGT come from the germline V gene. The V end was cut by 4 bases, the J end by 7 bases, with 13 bases between. The CDR3 is 14 amino acids. The CDR3 DNA is TGTGCCAGCAGTTGGGGGGGGGAGCGTGAAAAACTGTTTTTT. Amino acid sequence: CASSWGGEREKLFF.

On this clone: Other DNA sequences of this sample code for an identical CDR3. The gene calls are TRBV7-2 and TRBJ1-5, with D hard to call. The CDR3 is 14 residues long. V was trimmed by 5 bases and J by 1 base, leaving 9 bases between them. From germline, CDR1 is SGHTA and CDR2 FQGNSA. The CDR3 DNA reads TGTGCCAGCAGCCCGGGAGGAAGCAATCAGCCCCAGCATTTT. The encoded protein is CASSPGGSNQPQHF.

The chain carries TRBV18 and TRBJ1-3; D not resolved. The CDR3 consists of 13 residues. CDR1 KGHSH and CDR2 LQKENI come from the germline V gene. Deletions cut 2 bases from V and 2 bases from J, with 4 bases between. The CDR3 nucleotides read TGTGCCAGCTCACCAGGGGCTGGAAACACCATATATTTT. This codes for CASSPGAGNTIYF.

This chain joins TRBV7-2 and TRBJ2-5, with D tentatively TRBD1 (5 bases). V was shortened by 0 bases and J by 7 bases, with 12 bases between the two germline ends. Germline lookup yields CDR1 SGHTA and CDR2 FQGNSA. The CDR3 totals 14 residues. CDR3 amino acids: CASSLAGAKGTQYF. The CDR3 coding sequence is TGTGCCAGCAGCTTAGCTGGGGCCAAGGGGACCCAGTACTTC.

This chain joins TRBV9 and TRBJ2-7, with 7 bases lining up with TRBD2. Trimming removed 2 bases from V and 0 bases from J; junction bases left unmatched: 2. Germline assignment: CDR1 SGDLS and CDR2 YYNGEE. The length of the CDR3 is 14 residues. CDR3 loop: CASSVTSVSYEQYF. In nucleotides, the CDR3 is TGTGCCAGCAGCGTTACTAGCGTCTCCTACGAGCAGTACTTC.

The chain recombines TRBV7-9 with TRBJ1-2; 8 nucleotides match TRBD1. In germline, CDR1 is SEHNR, CDR2 FQNEAQ (reference sequence). The CDR3 loop spans 12 amino acids. V lost 4 bases, J lost 7 bases, and 2 bases stayed unmatched. The CDR3 bases are TGTGCCAGCAGCTCCGACAGGGGTGGCTACACCTTC. Its translation is CASSSDRGGYTF. Filled out from reference TRBV7-9 and TRBJ1-2, the complete variable domain reads DTGVSQNPRHKITKRGQNVTFRCDPISEHNRLYWYRQTLGQGPEFLTYFQNEAQLEKSRLLSDRFSAERPKGSFSTLEIQRTEQGDSAMYLCASSSDRGGYTFGSGTRLTVV.

This chain connects TRBV7-9 to TRBJ1-1; no clear D. The CDR3 runs to 14 residues. Germline CDR1 reads SEHNR; CDR2 reads FQNEAQ (reference sequence). V was cut by 7 bases and J by 8 bases, with 20 bases left in between. The CDR3 DNA sequence: TGTGCCAGCACCCCGGGAGGCCCTGCGGGCGAAGCTTTCTTT. It yields the protein CASTPGGPAGEAFF.

The chain is built from TRBV5-5 and TRBJ1-1; the D gene is possibly TRBD1 (5 bases). This CDR3 is 13 amino acids long. Per the germline V gene, CDR1 is SGHKS and CDR2 is YYEKEE (reference sequence). Between the trimmed V and J ends, which lost 4 bases and 3 bases, there was a span of 10 bases. The CDR3 reads CASSPVGDTEAFF. The CDR3 coding sequence is TGTGCCAGCAGCCCGGTAGGGGACACTGAAGCTTTCTTT. Full variable domain (rest looked up from reference TRBV5-5 and TRBJ1-1): DAGVTQSPTHLIKTRGQQVTLRCSPISGHKSVSWYQQVLGQGPQFIFQYYEKEERGRGNFPDRFSARQFPNYSSELNVNALLLGDSALYLCASSPVGDTEAFFGQGTRLTVV.

V gene TRBV10-2 combines with J gene TRBJ1-2; TRBD1 is a possible D gene (5 bases). V was cut by 8 bases and J by 4 bases, with 17 bases left in between. The CDR3 has 14 residues. The V gene's germline CDR1 is WSHSY and CDR2 SAAADI. CDR3 protein: CASGEKGSSYGYTF. DNA of the CDR3: TGCGCCAGCGGGGAGAAGGGGAGTAGCTATGGCTACACCTTC.

V gene TRBV6-5 combines with J gene TRBJ1-2; maybe TRBD1 (6 bases). Germline CDR1 reads MNHEY; CDR2 reads SVGAGI. The CDR3 is made up of 15 amino acids. The V end lost 3 bases, the J end lost 5 bases, and 16 bases lay between the germline ends. CDR3: CASSYTGSSGYGYTF. The CDR3 DNA is TGTGCCAGCAGTTATACAGGGTCCTCGGGGTATGGCTACACCTTC.

The V and J genes are TRBV6-1 and TRBJ1-1, with D perhaps TRBD1 (6 bases). The V and J ends lost 1 base and 11 bases respectively, with 14 bases between them. CDR1 and CDR2 from the germline V gene are MNHNS and SASEGT. CDR3 length equals 13 residues. For the CDR3, the DNA is TGTGCCAGCAGTGAAGTACTATCGGGACACGCTTTCTTT. Amino acids: CASSEVLSGHAFF.

The chain links TRBV19 to TRBJ2-3; no firm D call. V was shortened by 5 bases and J by 6 bases, with 6 bases between the two germline ends. This CDR3 comprises 11 residues. Per the germline V gene, CDR1 is LNHDA and CDR2 is SQIVND (reference sequence). The CDR3 DNA sequence: TGTGCCAGTAGTTCAGGCGATACGCAGTATTTT. Amino acid sequence: CASSSGDTQYF. Combining the CDR3 with reference TRBV19 and TRBJ2-3 gives the whole variable domain DGGITQSPKYLFRKEGQNVTLSCEQNLNHDAMYWYRQDPGQGLRLIYYSQIVNDFQKGDIAEGYSVSREKKESFPLTVTSAQKNPTAFYLCASSSGDTQYFGPGTRLTVL.

The chain links TRBV10-3 to TRBJ1-2; TRBD1 agrees at 7 bases. Trimming cost V 7 bases and J 4 bases; bases outside gene matches: 3. Per the germline V gene, CDR1 is ENHRY and CDR2 is SYGVKD. CDR3 size: 12 residues. The CDR3 reads CAITGGVYGYTF. For the CDR3, the DNA is TGTGCCATCACAGGGGGGGTCTATGGCTACACCTTC.

Remarks on this clone: Other DNA sequences in the same sample also yield this CDR3. The chain carries TRBV12-3 or TRBV12-4 and TRBJ2-3; the D is unclear. The CDR3 spans 12 residues. The V end was cut by 4 bases, the J end by 2 bases, with 4 bases between. Written as DNA, the CDR3 is TGTGCCAGCAGTTCCTCCACAGATACGCAGTATTTT. Translation: CASSSSTDTQYF.

The chain uses TRBV7-2 and TRBJ2-2, with D tentatively TRBD1 (5 bases). CDR1 and CDR2 from the germline V gene are SGHTA and FQGNSA. V was trimmed by 0 bases and J by 5 bases, leaving 13 bases between them. The CDR3 is 16 amino acids. The CDR3, as DNA: TGTGCCAGCAGCTTAGCGCGTCCAGGGCGGACCGGGGAGCTGTTTTTT. It yields the protein CASSLARPGRTGELFF.